These T cell receptor beta chains were read from a single sample in a study of T-cell memory formation after mild COVID-19. TCRdb ran MiXCR on the 5' RACE reads and lists one entry per CDR3 protein. The data contain 110,000 to 150,000 distinct CDR3 sequences, about 25% of them seen just once; the ten biggest clones take up approximately 25%. The sequenced sample was PBMCs or a T cell subset sorted from them (not recorded which). Every receptor here comes from an adult woman who had mild COVID-19 (a few samples of this study predate the infection). Cell type and time point are not known. CDR3s include the opening cysteine and the closing phenylalanine or tryptophan. A D gene is named only where the DNA matches it firmly. The size entry is marked missing in some rows and otherwise reads once, few, many or a size class.

TRBJ2-7 | TRBV11-2 | few | - | CASFGGPYEQYF | TGTGCCAGTTTCGGGGGCCCCTACGAGCAGTACTTC
TRBJ1-2 | TRBV7-9 | few | TRBD1 | CASSPGQGKGGYTF | TGTGCCAGCAGCCCGGGACAGGGCAAGGGTGGCTACACCTTC
TRBJ1-6 | TRBV29-1 | few | TRBD1 | CSARTGVENSPLHF | TGCAGCGCCAGGACAGGTGTGGAAAATTCACCCCTCCACTTT
TRBJ2-3 | TRBV4-3 | few | TRBD2 | CASSARLAGGFTDTQYF | TGCGCCAGCAGTGCCCGACTAGCGGGAGGATTCACAGATACGCAGTATTTT
TRBJ1-1 | TRBV7-9 | - | TRBD1 | CASSLAQGHGAFF | TGTGCCAGCAGCTTAGCACAGGGGCACGGAGCTTTCTTT
TRBJ2-1 | TRBV24-1 | - | TRBD1 | CATSDPFGQGARYNEQFF | TGTGCCACCAGTGACCCCTTCGGACAGGGGGCACGGTACAATGAGCAGTTCTTC
TRBJ1-1 | TRBV7-9 | many | - | CASSLAGQNTEAFF | TGCGCCAGCAGCTTGGCCGGGCAGAACACTGAAGCTTTCTTT
TRBJ2-1 | TRBV18 | - | - | CASSLGGGGWYNEQFF | TGTGCCAGCTCACTTGGTGGGGGCGGCTGGTACAATGAGCAGTTCTTC
TRBJ2-3 | TRBV20-1 | few | TRBD2 | CSARLAGALLSTDTQYF | TGCAGTGCTAGGCTAGCGGGGGCCCTCCTTAGCACAGATACGCAGTATTTT
TRBJ1-2 | TRBV7-9 | - | - | CASSLGEMAYGYTF | TGTGCCAGCAGCTTAGGGGAGATGGCCTATGGCTACACCTTC
TRBJ1-1 | TRBV7-8 | few | - | CASSLSRVQGTEAFF | TGTGCCAGCAGCTTATCGCGTGTTCAGGGCACTGAAGCTTTCTTT